This TCR beta chain was captured by sequencing in a study of T-cell reconstitution after alpha-beta-depleted transplantation in children. Study findings and constraints: Newly produced T cells mostly accounted for T-cell counts and diversity one year post-transplant. Reported findings indicate that, about two months after transplant, alpha-beta T cells came from several hundred expanded clones, which were derived from non-depleted graft cells. TCRbeta diversity was high at day 60 in some patients (a result of surviving recipient T cells and thymic progenitors).

This clonotype was seen more than once but under ten times. Its antigen is not known. The CDR3 is made up of 14 amino acids. Germline CDR1 is SGHNT and CDR2 is YYREEE (reference sequence). Losses at the gene ends were 3 bases for V and 5 bases for J; bases not matched to a gene: 5. For TCRbeta, the library was prepared with unique molecular identifiers. TCRdb ran MiXCR on the PCR reads and lists one entry per CDR3 protein. The sample holds a few hundred thousand distinct CDR3 sequences; 10% to 15% are singletons and the top ten take around 2.2%. Sequenced here: PBMCs, mostly from graft donor cells, sampled 360 days after TCRalphabeta/CD19-depleted stem cell transplant. This chain links TRBV5-4 with TRBJ2-1; 7 bases line up with TRBD2. This TCR was recovered from a male patient younger than 18 who had a stem cell transplant for acute myeloid leukemia, so the T cells may come from the graft donor. The CDR3 coding sequence is TGTGCCAGCAGCTCTTGGGGGGGAGACAATGAGCAGTTCTTC. This gives the protein CASSSWGGDNEQFF.